This entry lists 8 T cell receptor beta chains sequenced from one sample in a study of technical replicates of blood from several donors. Here immunoSEQ multiplex PCR was the method, and the copy in TCRdb shows in-frame clones only, minus some. The data show tens of thousands of clones, about 96% seen once. The source material was T cells isolated from PBMCs. The source is a human donor in good health.

V and J are TRBV9 and TRBJ2-3, with D unresolved. Trimming stripped 0 bases from V and 2 bases from J, with 10 bases between. In germline, CDR1 is SGDLS, CDR2 YYNGEE. The CDR3 contains 15 residues. CDR3 loop: CASSVALQNTDTQYF. The CDR3 DNA follows: TGTGCCAGCAGCGTAGCTTTACAAAACACAGATACGCAGTATTTT.

The CDR3 coding sequence is TGTGCCAGCAATCTGGGAGTAAACACCATATATTTT. This encodes CASNLGVNTIYF. V usage is TRBV6-1 and J usage is TRBJ1-3, with no clear D. The CDR3 contains 12 residues. Germline V gene lookup returns CDR1 MNHNS and CDR2 SASEGT. V was clipped by 7 bases and J by 6 bases, with 10 bases between them.

V is TRBV9 and J is TRBJ2-7; no definite D call. CDR1 SGDLS and CDR2 YYNGEE come from the germline V gene. Trimming took 0 bases from V and 1 from J, leaving 8 bases between them. The CDR3 totals 14 residues. CDR3 bases: TGTGCCAGCAGCGTAGCTGTACGGTCCTACGAGCAGTACTTC. This gives the protein CASSVAVRSYEQYF.

V usage is TRBV19 and J usage is TRBJ1-2, with 7 bases that match TRBD1. The CDR3 has 15 residues. J gave up 4 bases and V 5 bases, and 10 bases lay outside the gene matches. CDR1 is LNHDA, CDR2 SQIVND, per germline (reference sequence). CDR3 in amino acids: CASSFGTDNRYGYTF. The CDR3 DNA is TGTGCCAGTAGTTTTGGGACAGACAATCGCTATGGCTACACCTTC.

The CDR3 here is CASRVRDFGSGEQFF. In DNA form, the CDR3 reads TGTGCCAGCAGGGTCCGGGACTTTGGTTCTGGTGAGCAGTTCTTC. The rearrangement joins TRBV2 to TRBJ2-1; tentatively, D is TRBD2 (6 bases). V shed 6 bases and J shed 9 bases, with 21 bases lying between them. Germline assignment: CDR1 SNHLY and CDR2 FYNNEI. The CDR3 spans 15 residues.

The chain couples TRBV7-9 to TRBJ2-1, with TRBD2 matching 12 bases. V dropped 5 bases and J dropped 5; count of bases not matched to a gene: 4. Germline CDR1 is SEHNR and CDR2 is FQNEAQ (reference sequence). This CDR3 has 15 amino acids. The CDR3 region has the DNA TGTGCCAGCAGCCCTAGCGGGAGGGCCGACAATGAGCAGTTCTTC. Translating gives CASSPSGRADNEQFF.

This clone was detected only once. This chain links TRBV6-6 with TRBJ2-7; D ambiguous. The CDR3 spans 11 residues. With 3 bases removed from V and 6 bases from J, the gap between germline ends came to 6 bases. Germline assignment: CDR1 MNHNY and CDR2 SVGAGI (reference sequence). Written as DNA, the CDR3 is TGTGCCAGCAGTTATGCAGGCGAGCAGTACTTC. This encodes CASSYAGEQYF.

The rearrangement uses TRBV4-1 and TRBJ1-3; 7 positions match TRBD1. The CDR3 contains 17 residues. Germline values: CDR1 MGHRA, CDR2 YSYEKL. The V segment lost 5 bases and the J segment 4 bases; nucleotides outside the gene matches: 14. CDR3 region: CASSFGHKGAQGNTIYF. The DNA of the CDR3 is TGCGCCAGCAGCTTTGGACATAAGGGGGCACAAGGAAACACCATATATTTT.